This T cell receptor (beta chain) appears in the sequencing data of a study of T cell repertoires in cytomegalovirus infection. The sample holds one count of this clonotype. Trimming removed 8 bases from V and 2 bases from J, with 19 bases in between. Germline assignment: CDR1 LNHDA and CDR2 SQIVND (reference sequence). The length of the CDR3 is 16 residues. TCRdb reprocessed the reads via MiXCR and lists one record per CDR3 protein. The sample has around 530,000 distinct CDR3 sequences, more than 25% seen once; the top ten hold under 15%. Specimen: PBMCs. The chain recombines TRBV19 with TRBJ2-1; D may correspond to TRBD1 or TRBD2 (6 bases each). The source is a human donor in good health (CMV status not recorded). Some clones in this sample may be carry-over from other donors' samples. The CDR3 DNA follows: TGTGCCAGTTCTTTAGGGGGAGGACTAACCTACAATGAGCAGTTCTTC. It encodes CASSLGGGLTYNEQFF.